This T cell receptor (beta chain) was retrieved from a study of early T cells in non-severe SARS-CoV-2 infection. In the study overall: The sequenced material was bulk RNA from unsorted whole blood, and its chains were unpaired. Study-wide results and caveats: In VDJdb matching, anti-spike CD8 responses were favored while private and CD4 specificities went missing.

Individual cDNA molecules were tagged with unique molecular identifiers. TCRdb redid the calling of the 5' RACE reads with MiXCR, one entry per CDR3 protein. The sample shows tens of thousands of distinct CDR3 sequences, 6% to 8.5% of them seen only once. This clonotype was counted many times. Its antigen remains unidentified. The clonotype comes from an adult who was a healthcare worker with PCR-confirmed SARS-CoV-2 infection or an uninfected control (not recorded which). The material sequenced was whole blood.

CDR3 coding DNA: TGTGCCAGCAGTTTGGGACAGGGGTTTATAGGTGAGCAGTTCTTC. It translates to CASSLGQGFIGEQFF. The chain carries TRBV28 and TRBJ2-1, with 10 nucleotides matching TRBD1. The V gene's germline CDR1 is MDHEN and CDR2 SYDVKM. The V gene end was trimmed by 3 bases and the J gene end by 9 bases; junction bases not matched to a gene: 8. The CDR3 spans 15 residues.